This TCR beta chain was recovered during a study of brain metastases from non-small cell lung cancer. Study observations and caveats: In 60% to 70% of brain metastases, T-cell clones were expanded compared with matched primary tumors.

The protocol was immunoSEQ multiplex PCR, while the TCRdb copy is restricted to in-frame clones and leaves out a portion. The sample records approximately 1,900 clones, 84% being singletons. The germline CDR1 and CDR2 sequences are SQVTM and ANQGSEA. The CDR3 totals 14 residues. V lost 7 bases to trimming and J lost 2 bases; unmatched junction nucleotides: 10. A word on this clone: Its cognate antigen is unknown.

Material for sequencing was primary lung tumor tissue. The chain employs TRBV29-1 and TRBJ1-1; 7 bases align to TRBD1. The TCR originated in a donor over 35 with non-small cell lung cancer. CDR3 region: CSGNRGGLNTEAFF. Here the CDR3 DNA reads TGCAGCGGAAACAGGGGAGGCTTAAACACTGAAGCTTTCTTT.